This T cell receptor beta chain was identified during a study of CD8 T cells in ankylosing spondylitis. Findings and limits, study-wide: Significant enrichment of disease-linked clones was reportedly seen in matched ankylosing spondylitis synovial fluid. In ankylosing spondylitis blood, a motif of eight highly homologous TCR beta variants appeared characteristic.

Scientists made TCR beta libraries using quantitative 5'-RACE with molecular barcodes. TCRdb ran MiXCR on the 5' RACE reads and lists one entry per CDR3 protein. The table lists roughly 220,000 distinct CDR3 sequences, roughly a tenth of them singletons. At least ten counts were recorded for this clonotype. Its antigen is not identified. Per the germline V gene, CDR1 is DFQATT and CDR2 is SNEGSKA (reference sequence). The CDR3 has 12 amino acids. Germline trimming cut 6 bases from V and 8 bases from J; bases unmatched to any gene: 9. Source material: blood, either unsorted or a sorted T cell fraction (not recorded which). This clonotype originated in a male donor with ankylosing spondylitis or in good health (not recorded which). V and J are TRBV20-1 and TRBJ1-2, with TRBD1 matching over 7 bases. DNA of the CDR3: TGCAGTGCCACACAGGGGAGTTGGGGCTACACCTTC. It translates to CSATQGSWGYTF.